The next 9 T cell receptor beta chains were all read from a single sample in a study of T and B cells in COVID-19 patients. Each TRB amplification used about 250-550 ng of genomic DNA from blood. BIOMED2 TRB-A/B primer pools were used in multiplex TRB PCR. TCRdb fed the multiplex PCR reads into MiXCR, producing one record per CDR3 protein. The sample has 20,000 or so distinct CDR3 sequences, approximately 30% seen once. Material for sequencing was blood. The receptors originated from a human donor who had recovered from COVID-19.

This clonotype was picked up a small number of times. CDR3 nucleotide sequence: TGTGCCAGCAGCCGCCAGATGGAGACCCAGTACTTC. It translates to CASSRQMETQYF. This chain joins TRBV12-3 or TRBV12-4 and TRBJ2-5; no clear D gene. V shed 6 bases and J shed 5 bases, with 10 bases lying between them. The length of the CDR3 is 12 residues.

The rearrangement links TRBV30 to TRBJ1-1, with D unclear. CDR3 length equals 13 residues. Germline values: CDR1 GTSNPN, CDR2 SVGIG (reference sequence). V gave up 1 base and J gave up 8 bases, with 14 bases separating them. The CDR3 reads CAWSGVRTIEAFF. In nucleotides, the CDR3 is TGTGCCTGGAGTGGGGTTAGAACCATCGAAGCTTTCTTT.

This clonotype was counted only a few times. The J gene is TRBJ1-1, the V gene TRBV12-3 or TRBV12-4; 8 bases match TRBD1. Germline trimming cut 6 bases from V and 10 bases from J; bases unmatched to any gene: 4. The CDR3 runs to 11 residues. This CDR3 is CASRGQARAFF. In nucleotides, the CDR3 is TGTGCCAGCAGGGGACAGGCTCGAGCTTTCTTT.

This chain uses TRBV24-1 with TRBJ2-2; D perhaps matches TRBD2 (5 bases). Germline CDR1 KGHDR, CDR2 SFDVKD. Trimming pared 5 bases from V and 5 bases from J, leaving 8 bases between. The CDR3 has 13 amino acids. CDR3 sequence reads: CATSVSGTGELFF. In nucleotides, the CDR3 is TGTGCCACCAGTGTTTCGGGGACCGGGGAGCTGTTTTTT.

This clonotype was counted at least ten times. This sequence joins TRBV10-3 and TRBJ2-2; TRBD2 agrees at 9 bases. CDR1 and CDR2 from the germline V gene are ENHRY and SYGVKD. With 3 bases clipped from V and 7 bases from J, the junction kept 6 bases outside the gene matches. The CDR3 runs 15 residues. CDR3: CAISDAGGPHGELFF. DNA of the CDR3: TGTGCCATCAGTGATGCGGGGGGGCCCCACGGGGAGCTGTTTTTT.

V usage is TRBV5-4 and J usage is TRBJ2-2; TRBD2 aligns across 9 bases. Trimming removed 2 bases from V and 5 bases from J; junction bases left unmatched: 7. Germline CDR1 SGHNT, CDR2 YYREEE (reference sequence). This CDR3 comprises 16 residues. The CDR3, as DNA: TGTGCCAGCAGCTTTCGCGGGGGGGGCGGGACCGGGGAGCTGTTTTTT. As protein: CASSFRGGGGTGELFF.

This clonotype was counted only a few times. The chain combines TRBV27 with TRBJ1-1; tentative D call: TRBD1 (6 bases). The germline gives CDR1 MNHEY, CDR2 SMNVEV (reference sequence). The length of the CDR3 is 15 residues. With 4 bases removed from V and 1 base from J, the gap between germline ends came to 13 bases. CDR3 DNA sequence: TGTGCCAGCAGTTACCCACAGGGAGGGAACACTGAAGCTTTCTTT. Translation: CASSYPQGGNTEAFF.

This clonotype was observed a handful of times. J is TRBJ1-4 and V is TRBV5-4; possible D gene TRBD1, 5 bases. The CDR3 consists of 16 residues. V lost 3 bases, J lost 7 bases, and 19 bases lay in between. CDR1 and CDR2 (germline): SGHNT, YYREEE (reference sequence). In DNA, the CDR3 is TGTGCCAGCAGCTCAAGGGGAGGGAAGGCAAGTGAAAAACTGTTTTTT. The encoded protein is CASSSRGGKASEKLFF.

The CDR3 loop reads CASSPGTSHNEQFF. The CDR3 nucleotides are TGCGCCAGCAGCCCCGGGACCAGCCACAATGAGCAGTTCTTC. The gene calls are TRBV5-1 and TRBJ2-1; D tentatively reads TRBD1 or TRBD2 (5 bases each). Germline CDR1 and CDR2: SGHRS and YFSETQ. Trimming cost V 4 bases and J 5 bases, with 13 bases left between them. The CDR3 is 14 amino acids.